This T cell receptor (beta chain) was sequenced for a study of OX40 agonist ivuxolimab in advanced cancers. Study details: Patients received the agonistic anti-OX40 (CD134) antibody ivuxolimab. Prior therapy, whether anti-PD-1, anti-PD-L1 or anti-CTLA-4, was allowed, and less than 45% had some.

The protocol was immunoSEQ multiplex PCR, while the TCRdb copy is restricted to in-frame clones and leaves out a portion. The sample holds 80,000 to 95,000 clones, 88% seen once. On this clone: Its antigen is currently unknown.

The CDR3 is 15 residues long. In germline, CDR1 is SQVTM, CDR2 ANQGSEA. Trimming stripped 7 bases from V and 0 bases from J, with 17 bases between. Study-level findings and limits: Among the lowest peripheral clonal expansion occurred in 0.1-3.0 mg/kg partial responders.

The specimen was CD4+ or CD8+ T cells sorted from blood, collected in a trial of the OX40 agonist ivuxolimab. This chain connects TRBV29-1 to TRBJ2-3; D might be TRBD2 (6 bases). The receptor comes from an adult with an advanced solid tumor such as melanoma, head and neck, liver or kidney cancer. CDR3 loop: CSANLGGTSTDTQYF. For the CDR3, the DNA is TGCAGCGCCAACCTGGGGGGTACTAGCACAGATACGCAGTATTTT.